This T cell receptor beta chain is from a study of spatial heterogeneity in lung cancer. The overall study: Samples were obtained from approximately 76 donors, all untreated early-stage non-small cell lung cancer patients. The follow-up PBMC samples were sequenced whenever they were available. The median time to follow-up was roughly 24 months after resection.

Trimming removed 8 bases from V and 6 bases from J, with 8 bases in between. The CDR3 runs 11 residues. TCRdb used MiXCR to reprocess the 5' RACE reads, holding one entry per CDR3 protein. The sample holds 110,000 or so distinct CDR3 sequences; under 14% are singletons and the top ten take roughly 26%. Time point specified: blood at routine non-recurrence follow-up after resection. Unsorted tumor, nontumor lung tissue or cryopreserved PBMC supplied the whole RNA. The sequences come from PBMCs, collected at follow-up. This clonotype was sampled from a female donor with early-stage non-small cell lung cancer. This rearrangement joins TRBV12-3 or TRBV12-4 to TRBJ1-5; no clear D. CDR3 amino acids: CASGRLQPQHF. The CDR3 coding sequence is TGTGCCAGCGGGAGGCTTCAGCCCCAGCATTTT.